This T cell receptor beta chain was documented in a study of vaccination effects on CD4 cells after COVID-19. This CDR3 region has 15 residues. CDR1 LNHDA and CDR2 SQIVND come from the germline V gene (reference sequence). V was shortened by 3 bases and J by 9 bases, with 15 bases between the two germline ends. Assay used: immunoSEQ multiplex PCR; TCRdb lists only in-frame clones, some missing. The table includes 45,000 to 60,000 clones, roughly three quarters detected once. Culturing for more than 9 days preceded CD4+ T cell isolation. Subjects were given two BNT162b2 or mRNA-1273 vaccine doses. As to this clone: Antigen unknown.

The chain employs TRBV19 and TRBJ1-6; D is undetermined. The source is a human donor who received a COVID-19 vaccine. Sequencing used CD4+ T cells from PBMCs cultured without peptide, obtained after COVID-19 vaccination. CDR3 in DNA: TGTGCCAGTAGTATGATGGAGACTAGTGGTTCACCCCTCCACTTT. Its protein is CASSMMETSGSPLHF.